The 6 T cell receptor beta chains below all came from one sample that was sequenced in a study of OX40 agonist ivuxolimab in advanced cancers. Profiling relied on immunoSEQ multiplex PCR, and the TCRdb table lists in-frame clones only, not all of them. The repertoire has 74,000 or so clones, 93% of them found once; the top ten carry around 15%. Sequencing used CD4+ or CD8+ T cells sorted from blood, obtained in a trial of the OX40 agonist ivuxolimab. The receptors shown here come from an adult with an advanced solid tumor such as melanoma, head and neck, liver or kidney cancer.

The chain has TRBV23-1 and TRBJ1-1, with a tentative D call TRBD1 (5 bases). TRBV23-1 is reported as an ORF; its role is uncertain. Trimming took 7 bases from V and 6 from J, leaving 12 bases between them. The CDR3 totals 12 residues. CDR3 nucleotides: TGCGCCAGCACCGACAGTGAGCCTGAAGCTTTCTTT. Translation gives CASTDSEPEAFF.

About this clone itself: This sample also contains other DNA sequences that code for the same CDR3. The gene calls are TRBV7-9 and TRBJ1-2, with unresolved D. The ends were cut back, 1 base at V and 2 bases at J, with 8 bases in the middle. CDR3 size: 14 residues. Germline-derived CDR1 and CDR2 are SEHNR and FQNEAQ (reference sequence). CDR3 DNA sequence: TGTGCCAGCAGCTTAGGAGGCAGCAACTATGGCTACACCTTC. Translating it yields CASSLGGSNYGYTF.

This chain uses TRBV7-2 with TRBJ2-5; D could derive from TRBD1 or TRBD2 (5 bases each). The CDR3 contains 13 residues. Between the trimmed V and J ends, which lost 6 bases and 1 base, there was a span of 9 bases. Germline loops: CDR1 SGHTA, CDR2 FQGNSA. In DNA, the CDR3 is TGTGCCAGCAGGTTGGGACCCCAAGAGACCCAGTACTTC. This gives the protein CASRLGPQETQYF.

The rearrangement joins TRBV4-1 to TRBJ1-2; D is perhaps TRBD1 (6 bases). Trimming took off 0 bases at V and 6 bases at J, with 11 bases between the two ends. The CDR3 totals 14 residues. Germline V gives CDR1 MGHRA, CDR2 YSYEKL. In DNA form, the CDR3 reads TGCGCCAGCAGCCAAGAGGGGGCACTTAATGGCTACACCTTC. Its translation is CASSQEGALNGYTF.

This chain uses TRBV4-3 with TRBJ2-1; 8 bases fit TRBD2. The junction had 11 bases not matched to a gene; V was cut back by 0 bases and J by 7 bases. The CDR3 has 17 amino acids. CDR1 LGHNA and CDR2 YSLEER come from the germline V gene. The CDR3 bases are TGCGCCAGCAGCCAAGAGATCGGGGGGGGGACAATGAATGAGCAGTTCTTC. It codes for CASSQEIGGGTMNEQFF.

V usage is TRBV6-6 and J usage is TRBJ2-7, with a possible D match to TRBD2 (5 bases). Trimming shortened V by 5 bases and J by 5 bases, and 16 bases separated the two germline ends. This CDR3 comprises 14 residues. Germline loops: CDR1 MNHNY, CDR2 SVGAGI (reference sequence). CDR3 amino acids: CASSDEDLGHEQYF. Here the CDR3 DNA reads TGTGCCAGCAGTGATGAGGACTTGGGCCACGAGCAGTACTTC.